This TCR beta chain was identified in a study of blood T cell repertoires in COVID-19. Turning to the study itself: Sites in the United States, Italy and Spain provided acute and convalescent COVID-19 samples. T cells, B-cell-depleted T cells, or PBMCs supplied cDNA or gDNA.

This CDR3 region has 13 residues. Germline V gene data show CDR1 as MNHEY and CDR2 as SVGAGI. Deletions cut 6 bases from V and 7 bases from J, with 12 bases between. Authors' data handling: For nucleated cells, counts were estimated from reference gene primer amplification. Generated by immunoSEQ multiplex PCR, the TCRdb table keeps only in-frame clones and is missing some. V and J calls and clone size come straight from that table; D and trimming were deduced from the DNA. This table holds about 120,000 clones, roughly nine tenths found once. The chain is built from TRBV6-5 and TRBJ2-2; D not certain. The sequenced material came from peripheral blood. This receptor was identified in a man between 65 and 80 years old with active or convalescent COVID-19. The CDR3 is CASSLEGVGELFF. CDR3 sequence (DNA): TGTGCCAGCAGCCTAGAAGGTGTCGGGGAGCTGTTTTTT.